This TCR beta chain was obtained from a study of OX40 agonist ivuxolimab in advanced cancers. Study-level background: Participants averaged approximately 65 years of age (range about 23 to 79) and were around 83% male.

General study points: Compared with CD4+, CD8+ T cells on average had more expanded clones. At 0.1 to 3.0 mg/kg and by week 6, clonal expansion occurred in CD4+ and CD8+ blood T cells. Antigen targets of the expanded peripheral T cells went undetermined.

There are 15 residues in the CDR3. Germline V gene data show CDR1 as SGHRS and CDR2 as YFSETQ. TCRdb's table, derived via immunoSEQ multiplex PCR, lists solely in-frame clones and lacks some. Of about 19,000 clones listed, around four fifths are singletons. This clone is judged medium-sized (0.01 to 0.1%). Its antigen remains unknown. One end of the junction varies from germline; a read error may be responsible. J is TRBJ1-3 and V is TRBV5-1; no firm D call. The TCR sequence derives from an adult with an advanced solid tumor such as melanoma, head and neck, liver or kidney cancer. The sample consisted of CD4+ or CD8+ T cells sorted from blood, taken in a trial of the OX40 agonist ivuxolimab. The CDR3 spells CASTLDLSSGNTIYF. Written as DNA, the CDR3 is TGCGCCAGCACCTTGGACCTGAGCTCTGGAAACACCATATATTTT.